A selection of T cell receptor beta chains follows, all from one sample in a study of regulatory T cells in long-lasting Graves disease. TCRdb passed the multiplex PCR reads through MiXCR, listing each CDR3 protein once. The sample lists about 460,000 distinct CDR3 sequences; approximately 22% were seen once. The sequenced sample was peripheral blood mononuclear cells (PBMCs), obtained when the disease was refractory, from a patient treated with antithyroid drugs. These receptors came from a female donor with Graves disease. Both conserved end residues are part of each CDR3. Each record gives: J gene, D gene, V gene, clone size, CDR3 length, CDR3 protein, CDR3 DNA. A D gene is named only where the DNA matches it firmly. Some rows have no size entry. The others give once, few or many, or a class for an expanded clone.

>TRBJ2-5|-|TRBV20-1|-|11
CSATAEETQYF
TGCAGTGCTACCGCTGAAGAGACCCAGTACTTC
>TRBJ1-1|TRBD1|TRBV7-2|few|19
CASSLGIGGKGDLDTEAFF
TGTGCCAGCAGCTTAGGCATAGGGGGCAAGGGAGATTTGGACACTGAAGCTTTCTTT
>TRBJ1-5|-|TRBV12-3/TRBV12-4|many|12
CASSPGHQPQHF
TGTGCCAGCAGTCCAGGTCATCAGCCCCAGCATTTT
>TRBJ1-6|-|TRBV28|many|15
CASSSREIYNSPLHF
TGTGCCAGCAGTTCCAGAGAGATTTATAATTCACCCCTCCACTTT
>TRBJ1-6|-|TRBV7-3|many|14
CASRLAGNNSPLHF
TGTGCCAGCAGACTGGCGGGGAATAATTCACCCCTCCACTTT
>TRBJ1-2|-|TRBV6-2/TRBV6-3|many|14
CASSYNHPGYGYTF
TGTGCCAGCAGTTACAACCATCCGGGCTATGGCTACACCTTC
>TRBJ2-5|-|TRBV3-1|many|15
CASSQDRATQETQYF
TGTGCCAGCAGCCAAGATCGAGCAACCCAAGAGACCCAGTACTTC
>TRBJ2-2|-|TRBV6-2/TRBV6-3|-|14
CASSYLTNTGELFF
TGTGCCAGCAGTTATTTAACAAACACCGGGGAGCTGTTTTTT
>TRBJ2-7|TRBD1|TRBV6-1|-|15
CASSHGQGMAYEQYF
TGTGCCAGCAGCCACGGACAGGGGATGGCGTACGAGCAGTACTTC
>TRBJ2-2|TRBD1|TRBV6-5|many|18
CASSYSTWGQGDTGELFF
TGTGCCAGCAGTTACTCGACGTGGGGACAGGGAGACACCGGGGAGCTGTTTTTT